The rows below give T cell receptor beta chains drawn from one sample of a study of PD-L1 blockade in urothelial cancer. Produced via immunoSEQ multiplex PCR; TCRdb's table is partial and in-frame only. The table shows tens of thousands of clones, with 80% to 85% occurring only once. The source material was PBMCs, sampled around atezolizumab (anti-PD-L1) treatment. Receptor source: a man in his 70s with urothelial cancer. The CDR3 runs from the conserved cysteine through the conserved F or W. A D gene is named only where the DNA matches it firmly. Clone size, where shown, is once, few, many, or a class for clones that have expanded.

CDR3aa: CASSGRTSLYNEQFF
CDR3nt: TGTGCCAGCAGTGGTAGGACTAGCCTCTACAATGAGCAGTTCTTC
d_gene: TRBD2
abundance: -
j_gene: TRBJ2-1
v_gene: TRBV6-1

CDR3aa: CASSRLGEKLFF
CDR3nt: TGTGCCAGCAGTCGACTTGGTGAAAAACTGTTTTTT
d_gene: -
abundance: -
j_gene: TRBJ1-4
v_gene: TRBV28

CDR3aa: CASSVAGGHTGELFF
CDR3nt: TGTGCCAGCAGTGTCGCGGGGGGACACACCGGGGAGCTGTTTTTT
d_gene: TRBD2
abundance: -
j_gene: TRBJ2-2
v_gene: TRBV6-6

CDR3aa: CASSTGVSQPQHF
CDR3nt: TGTGCCAGTAGCACAGGGGTGAGTCAGCCCCAGCATTTT
d_gene: TRBD1
abundance: many
j_gene: TRBJ1-5
v_gene: TRBV19

CDR3aa: CSAGGRGRGNEQFF
CDR3nt: TGCAGCGCCGGGGGGCGGGGTAGGGGAAATGAGCAGTTCTTC
d_gene: -
abundance: -
j_gene: TRBJ2-1
v_gene: TRBV29-1

CDR3aa: CASGLTGGTEAFF
CDR3nt: TGTGCTAGTGGTTTGACAGGGGGCACTGAAGCTTTCTTT
d_gene: TRBD1
abundance: -
j_gene: TRBJ1-1
v_gene: TRBV12-5

CDR3aa: CASSSPTARVTQYF
CDR3nt: TGTGCCAGCAGTTCCCCGACTGCTCGCGTTACGCAGTATTTT
d_gene: -
abundance: once
j_gene: TRBJ2-3
v_gene: TRBV7-2

CDR3aa: CASQQVSGNTIYF
CDR3nt: TGTGCCAGCCAACAGGTCTCTGGAAACACCATATATTTT
d_gene: -
abundance: few
j_gene: TRBJ1-3
v_gene: TRBV18

CDR3aa: CASSAHRDRGAYGYTF
CDR3nt: TGCGCCAGCAGCGCCCACCGGGACAGGGGGGCCTATGGCTACACCTTC
d_gene: TRBD1
abundance: -
j_gene: TRBJ1-2
v_gene: TRBV5-1

CDR3aa: CASSYSNRVVRNGYTF
CDR3nt: TGTGCCAGCAGTTACTCTAACAGAGTCGTTCGAAATGGCTACACCTTC
d_gene: -
abundance: -
j_gene: TRBJ1-2
v_gene: TRBV6-5

CDR3aa: CASSLGQNEQFF
CDR3nt: TGTGCCAGCAGCTTAGGACAGAACGAGCAGTTCTTC
d_gene: -
abundance: -
j_gene: TRBJ2-1
v_gene: TRBV7-9

CDR3aa: CASSLDLPSSGGSTADTQYF
CDR3nt: TGCGCCAGCAGCTTAGACCTACCATCGAGCGGCGGGAGTACAGCAGATACGCAGTATTTT
d_gene: TRBD2
abundance: -
j_gene: TRBJ2-3
v_gene: TRBV5-1

CDR3aa: CASSSGTGSYEQYF
CDR3nt: TGTGCCAGCAGTTCCGGGACAGGGTCCTACGAGCAGTACTTC
d_gene: TRBD1
abundance: -
j_gene: TRBJ2-7
v_gene: TRBV11-3

CDR3aa: CASSSWEYSGSFEQFF
CDR3nt: TGTGCCAGCAGCTCATGGGAGTACAGCGGGAGTTTTGAGCAGTTCTTC
d_gene: TRBD2
abundance: -
j_gene: TRBJ2-1
v_gene: TRBV7-2

CDR3aa: CASSVSGTGGFEQYF
CDR3nt: TGTGCCAGTAGTGTATCCGGGACAGGGGGCTTCGAGCAGTACTTC
d_gene: TRBD1
abundance: -
j_gene: TRBJ2-7
v_gene: TRBV19

CDR3aa: CTSRSPNYGYTF
CDR3nt: TGTACCTCCCGATCGCCTAATTATGGCTACACCTTC
d_gene: -
abundance: -
j_gene: TRBJ1-2
v_gene: TRBV28

CDR3aa: CASSLSGLKGETQYF
CDR3nt: TGTGCCAGCAGTTTATCGGGACTGAAGGGAGAGACCCAGTACTTC
d_gene: -
abundance: -
j_gene: TRBJ2-5
v_gene: TRBV27

CDR3aa: CASRLGLAGNSYEQYF
CDR3nt: TGTGCCAGCAGGCTGGGACTAGCGGGAAACTCCTACGAGCAGTACTTC
d_gene: TRBD2
abundance: -
j_gene: TRBJ2-7
v_gene: TRBV27

CDR3aa: CASSLYAGRAEAFF
CDR3nt: TGTGCCAGCAGTTTATACGCAGGGAGGGCTGAAGCTTTCTTT
d_gene: -
abundance: few
j_gene: TRBJ1-1
v_gene: TRBV28

CDR3aa: CASSLGGRGGSSTDTQYF
CDR3nt: TGTGCCAGCAGCTTAGGCGGGAGAGGGGGTAGTTCCACAGATACGCAGTATTTT
d_gene: -
abundance: -
j_gene: TRBJ2-3
v_gene: TRBV11-2

CDR3aa: CASSLGENTGELFF
CDR3nt: TGTGCCAGCAGCCTCGGTGAAAACACCGGGGAGCTGTTTTTT
d_gene: -
abundance: -
j_gene: TRBJ2-2
v_gene: TRBV7-6

CDR3aa: CASSYGTSGRIGTDTQYF
CDR3nt: TGCGCCAGCAGCTACGGGACTAGCGGGAGGATTGGCACAGATACGCAGTATTTT
d_gene: TRBD2
abundance: -
j_gene: TRBJ2-3
v_gene: TRBV5-1

CDR3aa: CSAGGRGEQYF
CDR3nt: TGCAGCGCGGGGGGCAGGGGCGAGCAGTACTTC
d_gene: -
abundance: -
j_gene: TRBJ2-7
v_gene: TRBV29-1

CDR3aa: CASSLSASGTYEQYF
CDR3nt: TGTGCCAGCAGTTTATCGGCTAGCGGTACCTACGAGCAGTACTTC
d_gene: TRBD2
abundance: once
j_gene: TRBJ2-7
v_gene: TRBV27

CDR3aa: CASSADSTKQYF
CDR3nt: TGCGCCAGCAGCGCGGACTCCACCAAGCAGTACTTC
d_gene: -
abundance: -
j_gene: TRBJ2-7
v_gene: TRBV5-1

CDR3aa: CASSEPGQGPDF
CDR3nt: TGTGCCAGTAGTGAGCCGGGACAGGGCCCTGACTTC
d_gene: TRBD1
abundance: once
j_gene: TRBJ2-7
v_gene: TRBV19

CDR3aa: CASGGETGLGDTQYF
CDR3nt: TGTGCCAGCGGTGGCGAAACAGGGTTGGGGGATACGCAGTATTTT
d_gene: -
abundance: -
j_gene: TRBJ2-3
v_gene: TRBV11-1

CDR3aa: CASSPRTGPYNEQFF
CDR3nt: TGTGCCAGCAGTCCTAGGACAGGGCCCTACAATGAGCAGTTCTTC
d_gene: TRBD1
abundance: -
j_gene: TRBJ2-1
v_gene: TRBV27

CDR3aa: CASSPPTATLDGYTF
CDR3nt: TGTGCCAGCAGCCCGCCGACAGCAACATTAGATGGCTACACCTTC
d_gene: -
abundance: -
j_gene: TRBJ1-2
v_gene: TRBV9

CDR3aa: CASSESGYNEQFF
CDR3nt: TGTGCCAGCAGTGAATCGGGGTACAATGAGCAGTTCTTC
d_gene: -
abundance: -
j_gene: TRBJ2-1
v_gene: TRBV25-1

CDR3aa: CASSPGLVPGLKIANEQFF
CDR3nt: TGTGCCAGCAGCCCGGGACTAGTGCCGGGGCTCAAAATAGCCAATGAGCAGTTCTTC
d_gene: TRBD2
abundance: -
j_gene: TRBJ2-1
v_gene: TRBV11-1

CDR3aa: CASSVGVGAYNEQFF
CDR3nt: TGTGCCAGCAGCGTAGGGGTGGGAGCTTACAATGAGCAGTTCTTC
d_gene: -
abundance: -
j_gene: TRBJ2-1
v_gene: TRBV9